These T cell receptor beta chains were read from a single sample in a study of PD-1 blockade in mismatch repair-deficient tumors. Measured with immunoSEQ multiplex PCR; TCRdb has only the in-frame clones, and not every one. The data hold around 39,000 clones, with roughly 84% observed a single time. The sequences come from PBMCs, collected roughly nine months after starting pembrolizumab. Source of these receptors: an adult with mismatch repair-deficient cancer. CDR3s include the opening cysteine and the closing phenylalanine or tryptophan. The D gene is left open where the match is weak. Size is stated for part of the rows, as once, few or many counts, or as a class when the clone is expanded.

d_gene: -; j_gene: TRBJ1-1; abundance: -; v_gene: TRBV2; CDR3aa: CASSDLQGSNTEAFF; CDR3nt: TGTGCCAGCAGTGACTTGCAGGGATCGAACACTGAAGCTTTCTTT
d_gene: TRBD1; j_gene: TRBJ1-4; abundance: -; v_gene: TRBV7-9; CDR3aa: CASSLLRPGGHGNEKLFF; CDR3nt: TGTGCCAGCAGCTTACTTAGGCCAGGGGGCCACGGTAATGAAAAACTGTTTTTT
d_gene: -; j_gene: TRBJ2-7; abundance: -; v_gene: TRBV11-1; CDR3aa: CASSLRYSSASPGEQYF; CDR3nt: TGTGCCAGCAGCCTACGATACAGTAGCGCCTCCCCGGGTGAGCAGTACTTC
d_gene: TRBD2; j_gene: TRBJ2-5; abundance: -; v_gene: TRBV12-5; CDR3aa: CASGPQYGLAGIQGTQYF; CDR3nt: TGTGCTAGTGGGCCCCAGTACGGACTAGCGGGGATACAAGGGACCCAGTACTTC
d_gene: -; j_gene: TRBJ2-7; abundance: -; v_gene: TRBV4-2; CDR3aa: CASSQDRSAVSYEQYF; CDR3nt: TGTGCCAGCAGCCAAGATCGGAGCGCCGTCTCCTACGAGCAGTACTTC
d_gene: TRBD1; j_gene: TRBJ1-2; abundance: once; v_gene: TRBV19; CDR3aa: CASSLGQGNYGYTF; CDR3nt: TGTGCCAGTAGTTTGGGACAGGGGAACTATGGCTACACCTTC
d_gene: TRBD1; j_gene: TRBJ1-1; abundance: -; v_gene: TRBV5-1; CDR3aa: CASRRTGGRTEAFF; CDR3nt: TGCGCCAGCCGTCGGACAGGGGGCAGAACTGAAGCTTTCTTT
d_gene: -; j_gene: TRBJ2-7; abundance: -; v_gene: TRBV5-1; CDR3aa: CASSLDGQGGLEQYF; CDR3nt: TGCGCCAGCAGCTTGGATGGTCAGGGGGGCCTCGAGCAGTACTTC
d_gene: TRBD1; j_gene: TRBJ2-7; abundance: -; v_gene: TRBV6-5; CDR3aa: CASRNTGGSYEQYF; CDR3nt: TGTGCCAGCCGCAATACAGGGGGATCCTACGAGCAGTACTTC
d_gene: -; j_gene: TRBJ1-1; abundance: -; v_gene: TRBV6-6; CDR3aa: CASNDGPGQTEAFF; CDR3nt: TGTGCCAGCAACGACGGGCCAGGACAGACTGAAGCTTTCTTT
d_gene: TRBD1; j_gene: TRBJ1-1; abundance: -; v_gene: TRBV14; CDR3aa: CASSRYRGLRTEAFF; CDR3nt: TGTGCCAGCAGCCGATACAGGGGGCTTAGGACTGAAGCTTTCTTT
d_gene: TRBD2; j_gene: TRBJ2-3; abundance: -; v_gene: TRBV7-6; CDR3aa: CASSLALAGGGTDTQYF; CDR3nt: TGTGCCAGCAGCTTAGCGCTTGCGGGGGGGGGCACAGATACGCAGTATTTT
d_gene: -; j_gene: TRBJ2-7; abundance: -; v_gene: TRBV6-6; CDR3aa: CASRSFDRPNSYEQYF; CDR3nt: TGTGCCAGCAGATCATTCGACAGGCCAAACTCCTACGAGCAGTACTTC
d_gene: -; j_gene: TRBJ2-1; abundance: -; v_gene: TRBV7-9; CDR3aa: CASSLVPPFHNEQFF; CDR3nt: TGTGCCAGCAGCTTAGTTCCTCCGTTCCACAATGAGCAGTTCTTC
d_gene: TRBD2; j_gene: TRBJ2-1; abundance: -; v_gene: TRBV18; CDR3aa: CASSLRAGEGPNEQFF; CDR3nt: TGTGCCAGCTCACTCCGAGCGGGAGAGGGTCCCAATGAGCAGTTCTTC
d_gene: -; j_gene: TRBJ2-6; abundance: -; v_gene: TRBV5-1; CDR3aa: CASSILPGTGANVLTF; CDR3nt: TGCGCCAGCAGCATACTCCCAGGGACTGGGGCCAACGTCCTGACTTTC
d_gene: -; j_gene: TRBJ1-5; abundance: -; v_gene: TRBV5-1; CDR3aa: CASSLSLGSYSNQPQHF; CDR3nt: TGCGCCAGCAGCTTGTCACTCGGGAGCTATAGCAATCAGCCCCAGCATTTT
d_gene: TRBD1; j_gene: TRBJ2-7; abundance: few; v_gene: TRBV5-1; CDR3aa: CASGPGTGNSYEQYF; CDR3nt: TGCGCCAGCGGACCCGGGACAGGGAATTCCTACGAGCAGTACTTC
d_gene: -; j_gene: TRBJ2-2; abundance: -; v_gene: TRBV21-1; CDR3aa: CASSRISDRGSVRGAVF; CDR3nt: TGTGCCAGCAGCAGAATTTCGGACAGGGGAAGTGTCCGGGGAGCTGTTTTT
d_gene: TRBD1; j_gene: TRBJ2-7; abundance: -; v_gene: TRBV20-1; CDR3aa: CSGQGNNEQYF; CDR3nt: TGCAGTGGACAGGGGAACAACGAGCAGTACTTC
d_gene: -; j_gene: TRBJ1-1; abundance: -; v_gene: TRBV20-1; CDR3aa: CSARVATEAFF; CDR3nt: TGCAGTGCTAGAGTAGCGACTGAAGCTTTCTTT
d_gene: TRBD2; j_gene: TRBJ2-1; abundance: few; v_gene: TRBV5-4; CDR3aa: CASSATGTSGANEQFF; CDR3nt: TGTGCCAGCAGCGCTACCGGGACTAGCGGGGCCAATGAGCAGTTCTTC
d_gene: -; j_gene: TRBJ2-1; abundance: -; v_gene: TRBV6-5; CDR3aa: CASSYGDNEQFF; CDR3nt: TGTGCCAGCAGTTACGGAGACAATGAGCAGTTCTTC
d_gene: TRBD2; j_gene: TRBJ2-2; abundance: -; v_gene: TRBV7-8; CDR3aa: CASRDGLAHTGELFF; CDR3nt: TGTGCCAGCAGGGATGGACTAGCTCACACCGGGGAGCTGTTTTTT
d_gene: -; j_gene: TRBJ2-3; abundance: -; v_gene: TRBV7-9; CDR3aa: CASSPSTDTQYF; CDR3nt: TGTGCCAGCAGCCCTAGCACAGATACGCAGTATTTT
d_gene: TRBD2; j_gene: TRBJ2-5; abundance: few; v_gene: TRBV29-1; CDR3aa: CSVRAGGGETQYF; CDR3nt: TGCAGCGTTCGGGCGGGAGGGGGGGAGACCCAGTACTTC
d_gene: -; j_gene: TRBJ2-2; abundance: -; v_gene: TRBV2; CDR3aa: CASKGIGRAGELFF; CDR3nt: TGTGCCAGCAAAGGAATAGGGCGGGCCGGGGAGCTGTTTTTT
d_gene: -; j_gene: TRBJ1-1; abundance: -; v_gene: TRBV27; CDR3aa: CASSLHGGVNTEAFF; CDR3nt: TGTGCCAGCAGTTTACACGGGGGGGTGAACACTGAAGCTTTCTTT
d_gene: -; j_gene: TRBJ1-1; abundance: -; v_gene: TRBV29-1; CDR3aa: CSGGSGNTEAFF; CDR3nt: TGCAGCGGAGGATCGGGGAACACTGAAGCTTTCTTT
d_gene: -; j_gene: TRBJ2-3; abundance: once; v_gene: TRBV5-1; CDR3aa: CASLRGGSTDTQYF; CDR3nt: TGCGCCAGTTTAAGGGGTGGCTCCACAGATACGCAGTATTTT
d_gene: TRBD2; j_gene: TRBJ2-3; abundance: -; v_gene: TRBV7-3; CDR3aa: CASSLRSGSGTDTQYF; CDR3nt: TGTGCCAGCAGCTTAAGGAGCGGGAGTGGGACAGATACGCAGTATTTT
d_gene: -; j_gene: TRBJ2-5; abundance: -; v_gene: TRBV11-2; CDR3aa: CASSLDGEETQYF; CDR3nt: TGTGCCAGCAGCTTAGACGGGGAGGAGACCCAGTACTTC
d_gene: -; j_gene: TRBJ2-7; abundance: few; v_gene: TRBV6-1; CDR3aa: CASSEARGYEQYF; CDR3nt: TGTGCCAGCAGTGAAGCGCGCGGTTACGAGCAGTACTTC
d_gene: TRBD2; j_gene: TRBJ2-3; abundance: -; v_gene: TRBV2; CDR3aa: CASGMGLAGSSTQYF; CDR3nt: TGTGCCAGCGGGATGGGACTAGCGGGAAGCTCTACGCAGTATTTT
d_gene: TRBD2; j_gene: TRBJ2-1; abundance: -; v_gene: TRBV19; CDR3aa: CASRELAGVDNEQFF; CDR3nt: TGTGCCAGTAGAGAACTAGCGGGAGTTGACAATGAGCAGTTCTTC
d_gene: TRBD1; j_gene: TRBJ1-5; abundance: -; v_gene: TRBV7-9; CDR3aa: CASSPSGGQPQHF; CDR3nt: TGTGCCAGCAGCCCCTCAGGGGGTCAGCCCCAGCATTTT
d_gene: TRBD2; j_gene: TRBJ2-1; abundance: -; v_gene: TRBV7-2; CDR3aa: CASSIRTSGRYEQFF; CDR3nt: TGTGCCAGCAGCATCCGGACTAGCGGGAGATATGAGCAGTTCTTC
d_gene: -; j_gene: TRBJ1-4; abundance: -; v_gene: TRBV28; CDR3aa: CASSFVGNTNEKLFF; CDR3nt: TGTGCCAGCAGTTTTGTCGGGAATACTAATGAAAAACTGTTTTTT
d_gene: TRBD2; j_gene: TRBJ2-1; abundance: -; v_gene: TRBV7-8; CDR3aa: CASSSGGGRGSYNEQFF; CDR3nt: TGTGCCAGCAGCTCCGGTGGCGGGAGAGGTTCCTACAATGAGCAGTTCTTC
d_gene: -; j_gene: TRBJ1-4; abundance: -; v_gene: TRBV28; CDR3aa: CASSLGLGGTNEKLFF; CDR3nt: TGTGCCAGCAGTTTAGGTCTCGGGGGAACTAATGAAAAACTGTTTTTT
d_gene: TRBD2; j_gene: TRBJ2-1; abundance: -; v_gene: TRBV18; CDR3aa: CASSAGLAGSSYNEQFF; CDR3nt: TGTGCCAGCTCAGCTGGACTAGCGGGGAGCTCCTACAATGAGCAGTTCTTC
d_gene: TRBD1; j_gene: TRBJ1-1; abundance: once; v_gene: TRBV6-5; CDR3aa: CASSSTGGFNTEAFF; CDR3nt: TGTGCCAGCAGTTCAACAGGGGGCTTTAACACTGAAGCTTTCTTT
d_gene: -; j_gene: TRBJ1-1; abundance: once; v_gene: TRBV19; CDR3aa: CASSTPGSASNTEAFF; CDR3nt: TGTGCCAGTAGTACCCCAGGGTCTGCCTCGAACACTGAAGCTTTCTTT
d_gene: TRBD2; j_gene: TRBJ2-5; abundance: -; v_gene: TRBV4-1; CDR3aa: CASSQHAETSGRSGQYF; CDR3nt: TGCGCCAGCAGTCAACACGCCGAGACTAGCGGGAGGTCCGGGCAGTACTTC
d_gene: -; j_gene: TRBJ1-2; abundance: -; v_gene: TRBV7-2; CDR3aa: CASSSRGSGYTF; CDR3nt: TGTGCCAGCAGCTCTCGGGGTAGTGGCTACACCTTC
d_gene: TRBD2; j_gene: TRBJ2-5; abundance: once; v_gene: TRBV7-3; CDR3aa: CASSSTREETQYF; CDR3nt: TGTGCCAGCAGCTCGACGCGGGAGGAGACCCAGTACTTC
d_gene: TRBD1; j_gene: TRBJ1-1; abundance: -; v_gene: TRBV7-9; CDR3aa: CASSPPDRVDTEAFF; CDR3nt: TGTGCCAGCAGCCCACCGGACAGGGTTGACACTGAAGCTTTCTTT
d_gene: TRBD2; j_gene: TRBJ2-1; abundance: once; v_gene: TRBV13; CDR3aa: CASSLAGLAGNEQFF; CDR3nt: TGTGCCAGCAGCTTAGCAGGACTAGCGGGCAATGAGCAGTTCTTC
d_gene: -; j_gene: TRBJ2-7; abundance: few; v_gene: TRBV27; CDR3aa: CASSLASGRGLSYEQYF; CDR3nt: TGTGCCAGCAGTTTAGCGAGTGGGCGGGGCCTCTCCTACGAGCAGTACTTC
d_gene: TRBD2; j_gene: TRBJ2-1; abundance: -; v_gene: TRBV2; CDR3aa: CASNGLAESSYNEQFF; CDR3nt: TGTGCCAGCAATGGACTAGCGGAGAGCTCCTACAATGAGCAGTTCTTC
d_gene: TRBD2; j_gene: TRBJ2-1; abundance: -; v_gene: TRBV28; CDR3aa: CASKGGRASDEQFF; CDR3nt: TGTGCCAGCAAAGGCGGGAGGGCCTCAGATGAGCAGTTCTTC
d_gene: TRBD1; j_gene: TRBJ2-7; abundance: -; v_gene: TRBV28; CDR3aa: CASSYPGQGYEQYF; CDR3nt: TGTGCCAGCAGTTACCCGGGACAGGGTTACGAGCAGTACTTC
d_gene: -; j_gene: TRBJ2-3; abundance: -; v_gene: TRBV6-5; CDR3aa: CASSYSSADTQYF; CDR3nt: TGTGCCAGCAGTTACTCATCGGCAGATACGCAGTATTTT
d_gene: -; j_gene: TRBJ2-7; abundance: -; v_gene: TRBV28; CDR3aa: CASKGAPNEQYF; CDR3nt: TGTGCCTCTAAGGGAGCCCCCAACGAGCAGTACTTC
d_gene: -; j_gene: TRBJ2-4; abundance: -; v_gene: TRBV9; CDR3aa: CASSVGTGKNIQYF; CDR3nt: TGTGCCAGCAGCGTCGGGACTGGTAAAAACATTCAGTACTTC
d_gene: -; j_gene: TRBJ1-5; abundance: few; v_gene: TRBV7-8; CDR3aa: CASSLWGEANQPQHF; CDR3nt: TGTGCCAGCAGCTTATGGGGAGAGGCCAATCAGCCCCAGCATTTT